This entry lists 8 T cell receptor beta chains sequenced from one sample in a study of cytomegalovirus exposure and HLA in healthy donors. Primers included in the PCR were 60 Vbeta and 13 Jbeta primers. Only in-frame clones appear in the TCRdb table, and some are missing; sequencing was by immunoSEQ multiplex PCR. The sample holds 130,000 to 150,000 clones, 60% to 80% seen once. Sequenced sample: PBMCs. The origin of the receptors is a male donor in good health and CMV-seronegative.

This chain uses TRBV4-3 with TRBJ1-5, with 7 bases matching TRBD1. Germline CDR1 LGHNA, CDR2 YSLEER. The CDR3 totals 17 residues. J was trimmed by 2 bases and V by 0 bases; bases with no gene match: 7. CDR3 loop: CASSQEFRQGGNQPQHF. CDR3 DNA: TGCGCCAGCAGCCAAGAGTTCCGCCAGGGGGGCAATCAGCCCCAGCATTTT.

V and J are TRBV4-3 and TRBJ2-7; TRBD1 matches 8 bases. Germline loops: CDR1 LGHNA, CDR2 YSLEER. This CDR3 comprises 15 residues. The junction had 2 bases not matched to a gene; V was cut back by 1 base and J by 0 bases. The CDR3 loop is CASSQADRVSYEQYF. DNA of the CDR3: TGCGCCAGCAGCCAAGCGGACAGGGTCTCCTACGAGCAGTACTTC.

The genes are TRBV7-9 and TRBJ1-1, with TRBD1 matching 8 bases. Germline V gives CDR1 SEHNR, CDR2 FQNEAQ (reference sequence). The ends lost 5 bases at V and 1 base at J; junction bases unmatched: 3. The CDR3 contains 14 residues. The CDR3 here is CASSSGQGNTEAFF. CDR3 bases: TGTGCCAGCAGCAGCGGACAGGGGAACACTGAAGCTTTCTTT.

Written as DNA, the CDR3 is TGTGCCAGCAGCTTGGGCCCCGGGACTAGTCTCTACAATGAGCAGTTCTTC. This sequence encodes CASSLGPGTSLYNEQFF. The chain combines TRBV5-8 with TRBJ2-1, with 8 bases fitting TRBD2. Germline V gene lookup returns CDR1 SGHTS and CDR2 YDEGEE. The junction had 8 bases not matched to a gene; V was cut back by 0 bases and J by 3 bases. The length of the CDR3 is 17 residues.

The chain couples TRBV7-2 to TRBJ1-2; maybe TRBD1 (6 bases). The CDR3 spans 17 residues. Germline CDR1 is SGHTA and CDR2 is FQGNSA. V was clipped by 0 bases and J by 3 bases, with 17 bases between them. CDR3 sequence: CASSLAVWGGAHYGYTF. CDR3 nucleotides: TGTGCCAGCAGCTTAGCGGTGTGGGGGGGGGCCCACTATGGCTACACCTTC.

This clone occurred once. The rearrangement joins TRBV5-4 to TRBJ1-1, with D possibly matching TRBD1 (5 bases). The CDR3 sequence is 16 residues long. Germline V lookup: CDR1 SGHNT, CDR2 YYREEE (reference sequence). Trimming shortened V by 0 bases and J by 6 bases, and 18 bases separated the two germline ends. In DNA, the CDR3 is TGTGCCAGCAGCTTGGTTGTCGGGGGTTTGGACGCTGAAGCTTTCTTT. Amino acid sequence: CASSLVVGGLDAEAFF.

The gene calls are TRBV4-1 and TRBJ1-1; D is unresolved. The V end was cut by 1 base, the J end by 2 bases, with 8 bases between. The CDR3 sequence is 14 residues long. Looked up from germline, CDR1 is MGHRA and CDR2 is YSYEKL. The CDR3: CASSQVEGNTEAFF. DNA for the CDR3: TGCGCCAGCAGCCAAGTGGAGGGCAACACTGAAGCTTTCTTT.

This chain links TRBV6-5 with TRBJ2-7; 8 nucleotides match TRBD1. The CDR3 runs to 13 residues. With V trimmed by 10 bases and J by 0 bases, 5 bases remained unmatched. Per germline, CDR1 MNHEY and CDR2 SVGAGI. Here the CDR3 DNA reads TGTGCCACCCAGACAGGGGCCTCCTACGAGCAGTACTTC. The encoded protein is CATQTGASYEQYF.